The clone carrying this TCR beta chain appeared a few times. This record belongs to a study of blood T cell repertoires in COVID-19. Study at large: Material from acute and convalescent COVID-19 was sourced from the United States, Italy and Spain. Nucleic acid was either cDNA or gDNA, and it came from T cells, B-cell-depleted T cells, or PBMCs.

In the authors' methods: From reference gene primer amplification, estimates of nucleated cell counts were derived. Assay used: immunoSEQ multiplex PCR; TCRdb lists only in-frame clones, some missing. V and J calls and clone size follow that table, whereas D and trimming were derived from the DNA. The data show around 100,000 clones, 80% to 90% seen once. In germline, CDR1 is SGHDN, CDR2 FVKESK. The V and J ends lost 6 bases and 7 bases respectively, with 16 bases between them. The CDR3 length is 14 residues. This clonotype was obtained from a man in his forties or fifties with active or convalescent COVID-19. The chain couples TRBV14 to TRBJ1-5; the D gene is possibly TRBD1 (6 bases). The specimen was peripheral blood. The CDR3 spells CASSRTGTWQPQHF. The CDR3 DNA follows: TGTGCCAGCAGTCGCACAGGGACGTGGCAGCCCCAGCATTTT. Based on the CDR3 plus reference TRBV14 and TRBJ1-5, the full variable domain is EAGVTQFPSHSVIEKGQTVTLRCDPISGHDNLYWYRRVMGKEIKFLLHFVKESKQDESGMPNNRFLAERTGGTYSTLKVQPAELEDSGVYFCASSRTGTWQPQHFGDGTRLSIL.